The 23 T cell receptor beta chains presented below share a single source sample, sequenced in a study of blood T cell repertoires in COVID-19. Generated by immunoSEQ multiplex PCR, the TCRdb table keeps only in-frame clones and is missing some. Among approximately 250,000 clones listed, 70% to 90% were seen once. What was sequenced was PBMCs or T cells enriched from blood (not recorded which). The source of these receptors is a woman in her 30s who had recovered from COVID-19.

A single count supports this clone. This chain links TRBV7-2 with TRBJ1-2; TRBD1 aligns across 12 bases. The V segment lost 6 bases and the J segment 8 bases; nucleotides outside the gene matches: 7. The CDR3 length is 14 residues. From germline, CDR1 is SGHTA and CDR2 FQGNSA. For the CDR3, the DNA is TGTGCCAGCAGTTCGGGACAGGGGGCGCGAGGCTACACCTTC. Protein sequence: CASSSGQGARGYTF.

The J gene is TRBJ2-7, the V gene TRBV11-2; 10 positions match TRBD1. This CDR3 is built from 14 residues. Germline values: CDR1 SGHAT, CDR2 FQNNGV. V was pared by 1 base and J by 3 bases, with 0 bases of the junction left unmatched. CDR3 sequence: CASSLGDRGYEQYF. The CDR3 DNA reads TGTGCCAGCAGCTTAGGGGACAGGGGCTACGAGCAGTACTTC.

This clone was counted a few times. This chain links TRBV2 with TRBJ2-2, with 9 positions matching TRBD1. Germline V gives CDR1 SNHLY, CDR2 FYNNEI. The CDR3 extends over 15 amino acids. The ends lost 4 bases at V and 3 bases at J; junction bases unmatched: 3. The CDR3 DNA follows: TGTGCCAGCAGTGCCTGGACAGGGGACACCGGGGAGCTGTTTTTT. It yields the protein CASSAWTGDTGELFF.

CDR3 region: CASSRETSNTGELFF. The CDR3 DNA is TGTGCCAGCAGCAGAGAGACTAGCAACACCGGGGAGCTGTTTTTT. This chain uses TRBV7-3 with TRBJ2-2, with 7 bases lining up with TRBD2. The CDR3 totals 15 residues. V shed 5 bases, J shed 2 bases, and the junction held 5 bases outside the gene matches. Germline CDR1 SGHTA, CDR2 FQGTGA.

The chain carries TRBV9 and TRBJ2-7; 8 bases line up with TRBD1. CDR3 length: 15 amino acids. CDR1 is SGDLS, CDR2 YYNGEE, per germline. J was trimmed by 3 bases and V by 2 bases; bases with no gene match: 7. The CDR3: CASSVRDRPDYEQYF. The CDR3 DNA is TGTGCCAGCAGCGTCCGGGACAGGCCCGACTACGAGCAGTACTTC.

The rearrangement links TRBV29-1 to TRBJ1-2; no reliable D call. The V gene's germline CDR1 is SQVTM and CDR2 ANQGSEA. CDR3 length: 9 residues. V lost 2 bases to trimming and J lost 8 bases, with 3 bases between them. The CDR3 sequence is CSVERGYTF. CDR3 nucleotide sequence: TGCAGCGTTGAACGGGGCTACACCTTC.

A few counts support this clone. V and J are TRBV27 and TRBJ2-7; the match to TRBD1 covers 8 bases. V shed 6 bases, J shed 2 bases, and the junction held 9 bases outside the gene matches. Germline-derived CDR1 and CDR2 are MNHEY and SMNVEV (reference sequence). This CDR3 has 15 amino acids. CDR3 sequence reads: CASRGGQGPTYEQYF. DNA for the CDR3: TGTGCCAGCAGGGGAGGACAGGGTCCCACCTACGAGCAGTACTTC.

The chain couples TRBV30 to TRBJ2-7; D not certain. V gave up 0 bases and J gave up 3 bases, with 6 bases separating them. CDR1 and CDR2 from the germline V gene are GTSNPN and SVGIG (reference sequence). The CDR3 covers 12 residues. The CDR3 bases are TGTGCCTGGAGTGTTGTCAGCTACGAGCAGTACTTC. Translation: CAWSVVSYEQYF.

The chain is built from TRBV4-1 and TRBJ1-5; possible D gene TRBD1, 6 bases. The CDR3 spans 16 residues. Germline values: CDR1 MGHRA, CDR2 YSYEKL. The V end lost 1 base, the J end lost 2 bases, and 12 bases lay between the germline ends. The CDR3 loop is CASSQGPTGRNQPQHF. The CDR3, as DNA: TGCGCCAGCAGCCAAGGCCCCACAGGGCGCAATCAGCCCCAGCATTTT.

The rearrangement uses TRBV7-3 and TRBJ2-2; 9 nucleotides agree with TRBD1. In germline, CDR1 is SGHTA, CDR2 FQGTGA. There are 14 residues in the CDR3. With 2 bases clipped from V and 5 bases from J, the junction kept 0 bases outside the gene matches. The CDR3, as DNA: TGTGCCAGCAGCTTAGGGACAGGGACCGGGGAGCTGTTTTTT. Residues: CASSLGTGTGELFF.

The chain's CDR3 is CASSARQGARETQYF. As DNA, the CDR3 is TGTGCCAGCAGCGCCAGACAGGGGGCTAGAGAGACCCAGTACTTC. The V call is TRBV9, the J call TRBJ2-5; TRBD1 aligns across 10 bases. The trim removed 3 bases at V and 4 bases at J, leaving 6 bases unmatched. The CDR3 runs to 15 residues. Germline CDR1 is SGDLS and CDR2 is YYNGEE.

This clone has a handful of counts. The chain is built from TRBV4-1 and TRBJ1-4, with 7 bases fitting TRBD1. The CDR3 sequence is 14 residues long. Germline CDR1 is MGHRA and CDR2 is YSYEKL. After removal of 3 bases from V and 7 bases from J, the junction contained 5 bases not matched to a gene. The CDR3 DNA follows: TGCGCCAGCAGCCACCAGGGGGGAGGTGAAAAACTGTTTTTT. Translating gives CASSHQGGGEKLFF.

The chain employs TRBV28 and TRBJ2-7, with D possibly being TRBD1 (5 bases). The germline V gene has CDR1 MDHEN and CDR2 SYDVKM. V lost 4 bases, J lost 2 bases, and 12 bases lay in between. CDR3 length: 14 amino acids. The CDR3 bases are TGTGCCAGCAGTTCTCGACAGACCCCCTACGAGCAGTACTTC. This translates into CASSSRQTPYEQYF.

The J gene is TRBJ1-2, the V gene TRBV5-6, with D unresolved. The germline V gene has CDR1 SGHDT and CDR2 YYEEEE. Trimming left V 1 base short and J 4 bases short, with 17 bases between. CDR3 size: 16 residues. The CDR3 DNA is TGTGCCAGCAGCTTGATACCGGGGTTGGGTAGCTATGGCTACACCTTC. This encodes CASSLIPGLGSYGYTF.

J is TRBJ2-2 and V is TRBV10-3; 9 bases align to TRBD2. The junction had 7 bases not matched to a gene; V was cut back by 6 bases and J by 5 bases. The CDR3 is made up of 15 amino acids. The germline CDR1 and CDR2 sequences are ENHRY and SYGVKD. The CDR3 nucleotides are TGTGCCATCAGAGATAGCGGGAGTAAGACCGGGGAGCTGTTTTTT. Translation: CAIRDSGSKTGELFF.

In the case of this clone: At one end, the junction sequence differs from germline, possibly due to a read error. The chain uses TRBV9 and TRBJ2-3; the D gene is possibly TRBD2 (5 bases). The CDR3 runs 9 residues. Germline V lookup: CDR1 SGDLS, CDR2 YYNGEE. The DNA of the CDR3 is TGTGCCAGCAGCCCCGGACTTGTTTTT. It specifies CASSPGLVF.

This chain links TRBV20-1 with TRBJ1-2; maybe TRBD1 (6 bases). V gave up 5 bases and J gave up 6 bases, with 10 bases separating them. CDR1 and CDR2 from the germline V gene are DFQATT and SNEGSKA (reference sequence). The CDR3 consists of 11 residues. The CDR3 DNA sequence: TGCAGTGCTCGTAGACAGGATGGCTACACCTTC. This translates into CSARRQDGYTF.

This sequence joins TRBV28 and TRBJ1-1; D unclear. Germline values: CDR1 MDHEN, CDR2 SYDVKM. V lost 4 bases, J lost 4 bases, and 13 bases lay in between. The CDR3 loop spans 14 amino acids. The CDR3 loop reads CASSYRPGSTEAFF. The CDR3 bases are TGTGCCAGCAGTTACCGACCCGGGAGCACTGAAGCTTTCTTT.

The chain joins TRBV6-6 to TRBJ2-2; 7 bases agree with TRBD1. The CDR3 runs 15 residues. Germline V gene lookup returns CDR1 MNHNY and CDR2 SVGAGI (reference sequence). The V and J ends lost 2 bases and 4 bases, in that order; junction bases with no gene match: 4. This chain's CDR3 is CASSYMAGGTGELFF. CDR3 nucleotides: TGTGCCAGCAGTTACATGGCAGGGGGCACCGGGGAGCTGTTTTTT.

CDR3 bases: TGTGCCAGCAGCTCGACAGGGGGCGGAACCTATGGCTACACCTTC. It translates to CASSSTGGGTYGYTF. The chain links TRBV7-6 to TRBJ1-2; the match to TRBD1 covers 10 bases. The length of the CDR3 is 15 residues. The V gene's germline CDR1 is SGHVS and CDR2 FNYEAQ. With V trimmed by 4 bases and J by 4 bases, 6 bases remained unmatched.

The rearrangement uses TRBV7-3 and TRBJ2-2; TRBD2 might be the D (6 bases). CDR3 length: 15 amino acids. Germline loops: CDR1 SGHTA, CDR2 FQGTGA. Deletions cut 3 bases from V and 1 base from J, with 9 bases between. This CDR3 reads CASSFLGLNTGELFF. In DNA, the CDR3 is TGTGCCAGCAGCTTCTTGGGACTGAACACCGGGGAGCTGTTTTTT.

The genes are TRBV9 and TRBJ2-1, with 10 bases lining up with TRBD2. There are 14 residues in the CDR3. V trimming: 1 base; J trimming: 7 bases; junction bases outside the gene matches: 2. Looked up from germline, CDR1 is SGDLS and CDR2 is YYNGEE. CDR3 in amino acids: CASSVLAGVNEQFF. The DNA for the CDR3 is TGTGCCAGCAGCGTACTAGCGGGGGTGAATGAGCAGTTCTTC.

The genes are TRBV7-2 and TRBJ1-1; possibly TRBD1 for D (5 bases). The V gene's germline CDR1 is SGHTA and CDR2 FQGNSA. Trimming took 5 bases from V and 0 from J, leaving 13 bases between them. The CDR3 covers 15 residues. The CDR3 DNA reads TGTGCCAGCAGCCCGTTAGCAGGGATGAACACTGAAGCTTTCTTT. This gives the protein CASSPLAGMNTEAFF.